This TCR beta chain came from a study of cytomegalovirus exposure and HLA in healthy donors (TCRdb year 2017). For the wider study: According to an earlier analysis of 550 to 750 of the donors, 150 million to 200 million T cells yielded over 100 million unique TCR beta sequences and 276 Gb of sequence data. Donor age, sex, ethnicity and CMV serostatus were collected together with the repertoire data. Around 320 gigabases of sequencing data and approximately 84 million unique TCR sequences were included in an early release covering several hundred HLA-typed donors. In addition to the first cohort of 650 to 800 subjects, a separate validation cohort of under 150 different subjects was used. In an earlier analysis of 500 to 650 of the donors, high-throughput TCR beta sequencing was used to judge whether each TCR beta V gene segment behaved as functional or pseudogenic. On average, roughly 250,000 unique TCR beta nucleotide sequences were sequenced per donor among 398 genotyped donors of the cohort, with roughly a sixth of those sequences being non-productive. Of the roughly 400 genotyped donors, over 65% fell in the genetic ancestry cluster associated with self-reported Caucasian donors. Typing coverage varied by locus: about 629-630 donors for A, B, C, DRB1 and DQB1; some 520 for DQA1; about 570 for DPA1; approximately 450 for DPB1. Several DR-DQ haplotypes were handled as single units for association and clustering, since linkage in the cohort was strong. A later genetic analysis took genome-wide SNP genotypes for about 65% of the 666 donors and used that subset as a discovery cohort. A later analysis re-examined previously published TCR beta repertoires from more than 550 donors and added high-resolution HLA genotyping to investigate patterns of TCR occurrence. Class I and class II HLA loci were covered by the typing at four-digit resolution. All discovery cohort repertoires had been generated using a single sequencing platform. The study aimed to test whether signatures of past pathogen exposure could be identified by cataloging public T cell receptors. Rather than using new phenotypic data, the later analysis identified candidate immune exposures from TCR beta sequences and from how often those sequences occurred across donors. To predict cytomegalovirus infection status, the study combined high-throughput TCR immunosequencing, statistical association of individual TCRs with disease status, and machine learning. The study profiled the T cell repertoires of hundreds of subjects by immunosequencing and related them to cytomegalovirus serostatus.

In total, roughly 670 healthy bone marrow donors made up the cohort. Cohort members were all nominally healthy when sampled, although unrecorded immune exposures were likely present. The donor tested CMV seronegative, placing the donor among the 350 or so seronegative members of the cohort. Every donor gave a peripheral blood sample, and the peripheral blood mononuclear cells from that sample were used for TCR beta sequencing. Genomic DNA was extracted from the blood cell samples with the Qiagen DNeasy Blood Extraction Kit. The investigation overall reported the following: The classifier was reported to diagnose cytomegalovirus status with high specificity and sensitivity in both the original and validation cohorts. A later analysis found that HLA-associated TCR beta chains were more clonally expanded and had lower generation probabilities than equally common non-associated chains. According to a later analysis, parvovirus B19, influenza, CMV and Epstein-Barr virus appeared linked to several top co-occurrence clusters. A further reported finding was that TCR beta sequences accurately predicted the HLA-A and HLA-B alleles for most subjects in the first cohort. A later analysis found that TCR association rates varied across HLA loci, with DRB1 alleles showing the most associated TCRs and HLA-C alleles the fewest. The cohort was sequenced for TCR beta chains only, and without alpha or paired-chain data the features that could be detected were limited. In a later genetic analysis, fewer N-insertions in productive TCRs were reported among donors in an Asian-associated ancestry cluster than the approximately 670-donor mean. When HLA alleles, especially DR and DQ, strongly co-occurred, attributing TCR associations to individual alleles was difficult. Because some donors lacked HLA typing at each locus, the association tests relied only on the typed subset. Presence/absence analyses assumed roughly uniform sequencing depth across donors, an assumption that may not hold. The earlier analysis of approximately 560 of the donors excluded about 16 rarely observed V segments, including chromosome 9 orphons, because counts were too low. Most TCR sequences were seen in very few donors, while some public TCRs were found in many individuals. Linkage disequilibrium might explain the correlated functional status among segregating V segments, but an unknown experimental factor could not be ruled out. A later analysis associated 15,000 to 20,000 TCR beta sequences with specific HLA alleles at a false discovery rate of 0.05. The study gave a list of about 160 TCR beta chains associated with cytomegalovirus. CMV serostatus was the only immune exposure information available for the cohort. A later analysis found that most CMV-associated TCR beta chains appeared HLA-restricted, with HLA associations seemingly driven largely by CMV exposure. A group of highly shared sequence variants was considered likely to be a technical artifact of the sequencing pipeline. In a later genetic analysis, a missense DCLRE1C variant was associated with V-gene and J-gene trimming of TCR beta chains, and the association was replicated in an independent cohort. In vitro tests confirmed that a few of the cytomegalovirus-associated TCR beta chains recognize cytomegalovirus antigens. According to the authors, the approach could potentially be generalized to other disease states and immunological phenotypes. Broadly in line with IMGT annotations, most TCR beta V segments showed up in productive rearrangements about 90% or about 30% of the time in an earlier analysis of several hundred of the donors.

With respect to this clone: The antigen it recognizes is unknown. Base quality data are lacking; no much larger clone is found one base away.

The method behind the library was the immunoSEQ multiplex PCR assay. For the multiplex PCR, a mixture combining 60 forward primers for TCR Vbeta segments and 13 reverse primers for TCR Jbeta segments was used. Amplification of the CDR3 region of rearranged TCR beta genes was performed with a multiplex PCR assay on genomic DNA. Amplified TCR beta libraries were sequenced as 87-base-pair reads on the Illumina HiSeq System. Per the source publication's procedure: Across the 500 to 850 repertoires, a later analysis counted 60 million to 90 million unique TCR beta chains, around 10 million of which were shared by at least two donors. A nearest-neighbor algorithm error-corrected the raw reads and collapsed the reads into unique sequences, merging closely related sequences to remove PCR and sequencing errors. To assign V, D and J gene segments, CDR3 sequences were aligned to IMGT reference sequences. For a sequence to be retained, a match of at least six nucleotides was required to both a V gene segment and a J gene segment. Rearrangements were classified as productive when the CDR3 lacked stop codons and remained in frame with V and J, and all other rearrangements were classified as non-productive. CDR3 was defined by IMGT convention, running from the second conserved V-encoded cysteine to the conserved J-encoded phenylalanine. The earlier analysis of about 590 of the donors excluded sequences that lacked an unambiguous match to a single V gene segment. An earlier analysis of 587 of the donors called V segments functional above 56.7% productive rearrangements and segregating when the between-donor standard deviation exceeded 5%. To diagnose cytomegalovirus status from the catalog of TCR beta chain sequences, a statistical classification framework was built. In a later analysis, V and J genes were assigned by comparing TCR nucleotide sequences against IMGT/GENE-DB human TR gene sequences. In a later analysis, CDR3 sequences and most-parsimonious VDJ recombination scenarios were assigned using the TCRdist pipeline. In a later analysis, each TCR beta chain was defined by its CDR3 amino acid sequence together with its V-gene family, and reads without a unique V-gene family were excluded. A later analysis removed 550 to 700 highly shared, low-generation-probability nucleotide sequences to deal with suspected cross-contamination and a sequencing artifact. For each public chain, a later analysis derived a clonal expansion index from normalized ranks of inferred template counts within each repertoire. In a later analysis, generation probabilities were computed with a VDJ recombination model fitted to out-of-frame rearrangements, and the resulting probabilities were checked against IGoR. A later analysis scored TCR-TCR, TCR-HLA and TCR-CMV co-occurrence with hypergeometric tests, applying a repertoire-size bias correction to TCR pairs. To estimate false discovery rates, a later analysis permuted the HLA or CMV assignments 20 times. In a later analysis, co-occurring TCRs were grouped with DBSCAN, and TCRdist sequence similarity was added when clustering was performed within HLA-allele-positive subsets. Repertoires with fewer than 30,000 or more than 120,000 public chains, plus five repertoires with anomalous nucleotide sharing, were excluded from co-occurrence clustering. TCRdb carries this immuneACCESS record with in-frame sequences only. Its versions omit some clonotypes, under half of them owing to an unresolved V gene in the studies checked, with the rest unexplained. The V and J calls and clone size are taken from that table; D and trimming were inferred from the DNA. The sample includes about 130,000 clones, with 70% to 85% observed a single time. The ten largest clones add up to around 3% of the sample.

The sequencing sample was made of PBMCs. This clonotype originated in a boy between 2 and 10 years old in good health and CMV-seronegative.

The CDR3 here reads CASSPAWQNTEAFF. The nucleotide sequence is TGTGCCAGCAGCCCAGCGTGGCAGAACACTGAAGCTTTCTTT. The receptor chain draws on TRBV7-9 and TRBJ1-1, with the identity of the D gene unclear. The CDR3 goes from the cysteine to the phenylalanine over 14 residues. The DNA shown is the 42-base CDR3, in frame from base 1. V is pared back by 5 bases and J by 1 base, with 11 bases lying between the germline termini. Based on the germline V gene (reference sequence), the CDR1 and CDR2 sequences are SEHNR and FQNEAQ.